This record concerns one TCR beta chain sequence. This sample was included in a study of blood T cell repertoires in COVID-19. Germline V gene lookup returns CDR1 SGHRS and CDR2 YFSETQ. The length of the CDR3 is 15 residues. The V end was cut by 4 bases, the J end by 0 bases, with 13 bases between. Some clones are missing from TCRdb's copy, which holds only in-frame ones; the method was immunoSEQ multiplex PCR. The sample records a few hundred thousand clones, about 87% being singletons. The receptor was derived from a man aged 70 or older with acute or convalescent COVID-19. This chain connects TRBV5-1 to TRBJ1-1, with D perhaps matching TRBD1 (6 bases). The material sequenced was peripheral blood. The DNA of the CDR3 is TGCGCCAGCAGCCAGGACAGTCCGATGAACACTGAAGCTTTCTTT. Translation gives CASSQDSPMNTEAFF.